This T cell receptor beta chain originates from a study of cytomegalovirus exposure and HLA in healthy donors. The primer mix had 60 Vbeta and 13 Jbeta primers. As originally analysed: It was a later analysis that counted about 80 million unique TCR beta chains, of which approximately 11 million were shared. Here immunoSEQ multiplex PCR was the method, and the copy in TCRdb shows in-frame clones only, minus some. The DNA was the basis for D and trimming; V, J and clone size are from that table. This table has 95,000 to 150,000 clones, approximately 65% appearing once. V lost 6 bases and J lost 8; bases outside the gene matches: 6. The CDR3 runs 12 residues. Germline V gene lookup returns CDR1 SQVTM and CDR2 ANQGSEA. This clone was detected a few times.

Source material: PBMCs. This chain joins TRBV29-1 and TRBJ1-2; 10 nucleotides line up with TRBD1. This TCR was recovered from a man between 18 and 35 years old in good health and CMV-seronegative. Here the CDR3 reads CSVDRGQEGYTF. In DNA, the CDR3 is TGCAGCGTCGACAGGGGGCAAGAGGGCTACACCTTC.